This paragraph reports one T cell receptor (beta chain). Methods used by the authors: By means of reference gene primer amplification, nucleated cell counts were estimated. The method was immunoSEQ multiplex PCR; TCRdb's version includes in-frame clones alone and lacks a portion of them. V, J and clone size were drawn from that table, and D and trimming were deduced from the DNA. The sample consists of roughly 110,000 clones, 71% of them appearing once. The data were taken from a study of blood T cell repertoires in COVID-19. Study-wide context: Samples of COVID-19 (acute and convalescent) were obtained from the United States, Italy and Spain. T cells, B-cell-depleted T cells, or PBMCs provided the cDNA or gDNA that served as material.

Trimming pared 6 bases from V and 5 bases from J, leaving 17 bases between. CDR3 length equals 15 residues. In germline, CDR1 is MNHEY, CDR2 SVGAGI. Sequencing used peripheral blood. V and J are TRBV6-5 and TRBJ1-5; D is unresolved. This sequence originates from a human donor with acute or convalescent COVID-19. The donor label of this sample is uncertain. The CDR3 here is CASSKSRIGDQPQHF. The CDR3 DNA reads TGTGCCAGCAGCAAGTCCCGGATAGGAGATCAGCCCCAGCATTTT.